The 15 T cell receptor beta chains given below trace back to one sample, sequenced in a study of T cell changes during pregnancy in multiple sclerosis. Sequenced by immunoSEQ multiplex PCR; TCRdb stores in-frame clones only, minus some. The table shows 65,000 to 95,000 clones, with 93% occurring only once. The source was peripheral blood, collected after pregnancy. The receptors stem from a female donor in good health, enrolled as a control in a pregnancy study.

The V and J genes are TRBV30 and TRBJ1-2; D unclear. Germline loops: CDR1 GTSNPN, CDR2 SVGIG (reference sequence). V was cut by 3 bases and J by 8 bases, with 7 bases left in between. The CDR3 has 10 amino acids. The CDR3 sequence: CAWRTRGYTF. Here the CDR3 DNA reads TGTGCCTGGAGGACCAGGGGCTACACCTTC.

The chain is built from TRBV4-2 and TRBJ2-7; D perhaps matches TRBD2 (6 bases). The V gene lost 4 bases and the J gene lost 4 bases, with 17 bases spanning the gap. The V gene's germline CDR1 is LGHNA and CDR2 YNFKEQ. This CDR3 spans 15 amino acids. CDR3 sequence: CASSPGTAGGYEQYF. The CDR3 region has the DNA TGTGCCAGCAGCCCGGGGACGGCCGGGGGTTACGAGCAGTACTTC.

The V call is TRBV5-4, the J call TRBJ2-5; 8 bases align to TRBD2. In germline, CDR1 is SGHNT, CDR2 YYREEE (reference sequence). After removal of 3 bases from V and 3 bases from J, the junction contained 1 base not matched to a gene. The CDR3 has 13 residues. The CDR3 bases are TGTGCCAGCAGCTCGACTAGCGAAGAGACCCAGTACTTC. Its translation is CASSSTSEETQYF.

The gene calls are TRBV5-1 and TRBJ2-3; possibly TRBD2 for D (5 bases). The germline V gene has CDR1 SGHRS and CDR2 YFSETQ. V gave up 0 bases and J gave up 10 bases, with 6 bases separating them. There are 11 residues in the CDR3. The CDR3 DNA reads TGCGCCAGCAGCTTGGCCGGGGCGCAGTATTTT. This encodes CASSLAGAQYF.

The J gene is TRBJ2-2, the V gene TRBV10-1; TRBD1 aligns across 8 bases. V gave up 4 bases and J gave up 0 bases; unmatched junction bases: 4. The CDR3 runs 16 residues. Germline CDR1 and CDR2: WNHNN and SYGVQD (reference sequence). The CDR3 protein is CASSVRQGPNTGELFF. CDR3 nucleotides: TGCGCCAGCAGTGTGCGACAGGGGCCGAACACCGGGGAGCTGTTTTTT.

A single count supports this clone. CDR3 nucleotides: TGCGCCAGCAGCTCCAGCGGGATCTGGTTCTTC. Its translation: CASSSSGIWFF. The gene calls are TRBV5-1 and TRBJ2-1; 7 bases match TRBD2. Trimming took 3 bases from V and 15 from J; bases not matched to a gene: 6. The germline gives CDR1 SGHRS, CDR2 YFSETQ. This CDR3 has 11 amino acids.

The chain uses TRBV19 and TRBJ1-1; possible D gene TRBD1, 6 bases. V was shortened by 5 bases and J by 4 bases, with 17 bases between the two germline ends. Germline V CDR1 and CDR2: LNHDA, SQIVND (reference sequence). The CDR3 sequence is 15 residues long. The CDR3 reads CASSAHRAGSTEAFF. The DNA of the CDR3 is TGTGCCAGTAGTGCCCACAGGGCGGGTAGCACTGAAGCTTTCTTT.

The chain uses TRBV6-5 and TRBJ2-2; tentative D call: TRBD1 (6 bases). Deletions cut 0 bases from V and 1 base from J, with 9 bases between. Germline loops: CDR1 MNHEY, CDR2 SVGAGI. The CDR3 covers 16 residues. Here the CDR3 reads CASSYSMGQNTGELFF. As DNA, the CDR3 is TGTGCCAGCAGTTACTCAATGGGACAGAACACCGGGGAGCTGTTTTTT.

The chain is built from TRBV5-6 and TRBJ2-5; 11 nucleotides agree with TRBD2. J gave up 3 bases and V 2 bases, and 3 bases lay outside the gene matches. The CDR3 totals 15 residues. Germline V gives CDR1 SGHDT, CDR2 YYEEEE. The CDR3 region has the DNA TGTGCCAGCAGCTTCCGACTAGCGGGAAAAGAGACCCAGTACTTC. Protein sequence: CASSFRLAGKETQYF. The entire variable domain, with the rest obtained from reference TRBV5-6 and TRBJ2-5, is as follows: DAGVTQSPTHLIKTRGQQVTLRCSPKSGHDTVSWYQQALGQGPQFIFQYYEEEERQRGNFPDRFSGHQFPNYSSELNVNALLLGDSALYLCASSFRLAGKETQYFGPGTRLLVL.

The V and J genes are TRBV28 and TRBJ1-4; 7 bases line up with TRBD1. Unmatched junction bases numbered 9, after V lost 6 bases and J lost 5 bases. Germline loops: CDR1 MDHEN, CDR2 SYDVKM. The CDR3 length is 15 residues. CDR3 sequence (DNA): TGTGCCAGCAGCCTAACGGGACAGCCAAATGAAAAACTGTTTTTT. Its protein product is CASSLTGQPNEKLFF.

This clone was picked up one time. V and J are TRBV11-3 and TRBJ2-1, with TRBD2 as a possible D gene (6 bases). Germline V gene sequence: CDR1 SGHNT, CDR2 YENEEA. The CDR3 has 12 amino acids. Trimming removed 3 bases at V and 8 bases at J, with 8 bases between. This CDR3 is CASSLEGDEQFF. For the CDR3, the DNA is TGTGCCAGCAGCTTGGAGGGAGATGAGCAGTTCTTC.

This clone was found once. This chain connects TRBV7-3 to TRBJ2-3; TRBD2 matches 7 bases. V trimming: 5 bases; J trimming: 4 bases; junction bases outside the gene matches: 15. This CDR3 is built from 17 residues. Per the germline V gene, CDR1 is SGHTA and CDR2 is FQGTGA. The CDR3 DNA is TGTGCCAGCAGCAAGCGGGACTCCTACCTTGGGGCAGATACGCAGTATTTT. This translates into CASSKRDSYLGADTQYF. The whole variable domain, remainder taken from reference TRBV7-3 and TRBJ2-3, is GAGVSQTPSNKVTEKGKYVELRCDPISGHTALYWYRQSLGQGPEFLIYFQGTGAADDSGLPNDRFFAVRPEGSVSTLKIQRTERGDSAVYLCASSKRDSYLGADTQYFGPGTRLTVL.

The chain couples TRBV5-1 to TRBJ2-7; tentative D call: TRBD2 (5 bases). The germline V and J ends were trimmed by 7 bases and 7 bases, with 15 bases remaining between them. Germline CDR1 and CDR2: SGHRS and YFSETQ. This CDR3 spans 12 amino acids. CDR3 loop: CASGRGWAEQYF. The CDR3 DNA reads as TGCGCCAGCGGTAGAGGGTGGGCTGAGCAGTACTTC.

The chain combines TRBV30 with TRBJ1-2, with unresolved D. With 0 bases removed from V and 6 bases from J, the gap between germline ends came to 8 bases. Germline lookup yields CDR1 GTSNPN and CDR2 SVGIG (reference sequence). The CDR3 consists of 12 residues. The CDR3 region is CAWSVVPNGYTF. CDR3 bases: TGTGCCTGGAGTGTAGTCCCTAATGGCTACACCTTC.

J is TRBJ2-3 and V is TRBV19; 13 bases agree with TRBD2. Germline values: CDR1 LNHDA, CDR2 SQIVND (reference sequence). The CDR3 has 18 residues. Trimming cost V 7 bases and J 2 bases; bases outside gene matches: 12. As DNA, the CDR3 is TGTGCCAGTATGGCGGCCGGGGGGACTAGCGGGGCCACAGATACGCAGTATTTT. This translates into CASMAAGGTSGATDTQYF.